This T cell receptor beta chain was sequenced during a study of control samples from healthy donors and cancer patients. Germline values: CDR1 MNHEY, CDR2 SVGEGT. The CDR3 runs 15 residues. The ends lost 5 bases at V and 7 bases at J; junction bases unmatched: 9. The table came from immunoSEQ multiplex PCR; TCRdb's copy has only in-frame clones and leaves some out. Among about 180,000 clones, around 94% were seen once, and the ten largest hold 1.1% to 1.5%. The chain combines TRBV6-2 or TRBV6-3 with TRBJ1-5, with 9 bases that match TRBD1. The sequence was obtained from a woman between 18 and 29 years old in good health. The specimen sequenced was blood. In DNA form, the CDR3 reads TGTGCCAGCAGTGACAGCGGGACAGGGTCCCAGCCCCAGCATTTT. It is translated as CASSDSGTGSQPQHF.